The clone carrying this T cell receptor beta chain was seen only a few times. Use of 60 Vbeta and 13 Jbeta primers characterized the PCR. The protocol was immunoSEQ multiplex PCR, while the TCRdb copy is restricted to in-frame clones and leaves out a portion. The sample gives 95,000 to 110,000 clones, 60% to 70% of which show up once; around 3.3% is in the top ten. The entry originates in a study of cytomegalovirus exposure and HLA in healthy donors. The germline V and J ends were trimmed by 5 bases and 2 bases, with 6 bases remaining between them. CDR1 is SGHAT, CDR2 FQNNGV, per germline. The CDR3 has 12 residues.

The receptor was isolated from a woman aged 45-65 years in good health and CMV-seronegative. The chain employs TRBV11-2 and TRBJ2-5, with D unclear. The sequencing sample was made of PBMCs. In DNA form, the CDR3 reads TGTGCCAGCAGCAAAGAGCAAGAGACCCAGTACTTC. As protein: CASSKEQETQYF.